The 16 T cell receptor beta chains reported below all come from one sample, sequenced in a study of neurological immune-mediated disorders. A single record per CDR3 protein comes from TCRdb applying MiXCR to the 5' RACE reads. The sample carries some 38,000 distinct CDR3 sequences, 3.5% to 4% recorded once. The sequenced sample consisted of PBMCs. These receptors originate from a man aged 25 to 45 with multiple sclerosis.

The table lists this clonotype with many counts. This sequence joins TRBV7-9 and TRBJ1-4, with D unresolved. The ends were cut back, 2 bases at V and 8 bases at J, with 15 bases in the middle. The CDR3 length is 15 residues. Germline V gene data show CDR1 as SEHNR and CDR2 as FQNEAQ (reference sequence). This CDR3 is CASSLSKAYGEKLFF. CDR3 coding DNA: TGTGCCAGCAGCTTATCAAAGGCGTATGGGGAAAAACTGTTTTTT. Supplemented by reference TRBV7-9 and TRBJ1-4, the full variable domain reads DTGVSQNPRHKITKRGQNVTFRCDPISEHNRLYWYRQTLGQGPEFLTYFQNEAQLEKSRLLSDRFSAERPKGSFSTLEIQRTEQGDSAMYLCASSLSKAYGEKLFFGSGTQLSVL.

CDR3 DNA: TGTGCCAGCAGTTTTTGGGGATCTAACTATGGCTACACCTTC. Encoded protein: CASSFWGSNYGYTF. The rearrangement joins TRBV6-5 to TRBJ1-2; the D is unclear. The CDR3 loop spans 14 amino acids. CDR1 is MNHEY and CDR2 is SVGAGI in the germline V gene. V shed 4 bases and J shed 0 bases, with 9 bases lying between them.

This clonotype came up a few times. The junction differs from germline at one of its ends, possibly a read error. The rearrangement joins TRBV20-1 to TRBJ1-6; D is perhaps TRBD1 (5 bases). The germline V gene encodes CDR1 DFQATT and CDR2 SNEGSKA (reference sequence). The CDR3 contains 13 residues. Here the CDR3 DNA reads TGCAGTGCTTCCAAACCTGGGGCGGAGGAATTCAACTTT. This gives the protein CSASKPGAEEFNF.

This clonotype has at least ten counts. The CDR3 DNA reads TGCGCCAGCAGTGCGGGGAGCAGGACGTCACATGGGGAGACCCAGTACTTC. Translating it yields CASSAGSRTSHGETQYF. This sequence joins TRBV5-1 and TRBJ2-5, with D possibly matching TRBD2 (6 bases). The CDR3 contains 17 residues. Germline assignment: CDR1 SGHRS and CDR2 YFSETQ. V lost 5 bases and J lost 5, with 25 bases in between.

This clonotype was seen repeatedly, ten times or more. This rearrangement joins TRBV5-1 to TRBJ1-2; D gene ambiguous. CDR3 length: 13 residues. Germline loops: CDR1 SGHRS, CDR2 YFSETQ. The V end lost 0 bases, the J end lost 6 bases, and 9 bases lay between the germline ends. For the CDR3, the DNA is TGCGCCAGCAGCTTGGTTTCGCAGGATGGCTACACCTTC. It yields the protein CASSLVSQDGYTF. The variable domain in full, completed from reference TRBV5-1 and TRBJ1-2, reads KAGVTQTPRYLIKTRGQQVTLSCSPISGHRSVSWYQQTPGQGLQFLFEYFSETQRNKGNFPGRFSGRQFSNSRSEMNVSTLELGDSALYLCASSLVSQDGYTFGSGTRLTVV.

Many counts were recorded for this clonotype. The CDR3 nucleotides read TGTGCCAGCAGCTCAACGACAGGGAGCAGCGATGGCTACACCTTC. Its protein is CASSSTTGSSDGYTF. The chain uses TRBV7-9 and TRBJ1-2, with 7 bases matching TRBD1. The V segment lost 4 bases and the J segment 6 bases; nucleotides outside the gene matches: 11. Per the germline V gene, CDR1 is SEHNR and CDR2 is FQNEAQ (reference sequence). The CDR3 consists of 15 residues.

In its sample, this clonotype was seen many times. The CDR3 loop reads CASSGQGWNEQFF. CDR3 coding DNA: TGTGCCAGCAGCGGACAGGGGTGGAATGAGCAGTTCTTC. This rearrangement joins TRBV2 to TRBJ2-1; TRBD1 aligns across 9 bases. The CDR3 spans 13 residues. V shed 6 bases and J 7 bases; nucleotides not matched to a gene: 4. Germline CDR1 SNHLY, CDR2 FYNNEI.

This clonotype was observed many times. The chain employs TRBV6-2 or TRBV6-3 and TRBJ1-2; TRBD1 aligns across 8 bases. The CDR3 is 14 residues long. V dropped 5 bases and J dropped 4; count of bases not matched to a gene: 6. CDR1 MNHEY and CDR2 SVGEGT come from the germline V gene. CDR3 protein: CASSQGAEGYGYTF. Here the CDR3 DNA reads TGTGCCAGCAGTCAGGGGGCCGAGGGCTATGGCTACACCTTC.

There are many counts of this clonotype. V usage is TRBV12-3 or TRBV12-4 and J usage is TRBJ1-2, with 8 positions matching TRBD1. This CDR3 is 12 amino acids long. The J segment lost 7 bases and the V segment lost 7 bases, leaving 5 bases of the junction unmatched. CDR3: CASTRTGSGYTF. The CDR3 region has the DNA TGTGCCAGCACCCGGACAGGGAGTGGCTACACCTTC.

Ten or more counts support this clonotype. The rearrangement joins TRBV5-6 to TRBJ2-7, with no clear D. Trimming shortened V by 4 bases and J by 5 bases, and 19 bases separated the two germline ends. The CDR3 length is 15 residues. From germline, CDR1 is SGHDT and CDR2 YYEEEE. The CDR3 sequence is CASSRTSAVAHEQYF. CDR3 nucleotides: TGTGCCAGCAGCCGTACCAGCGCGGTTGCCCACGAGCAGTACTTC.

The table lists this clonotype with many counts. The V call is TRBV12-3 or TRBV12-4, the J call TRBJ2-2; D gene unclear. Trimming removed 2 bases from V and 3 bases from J, with 7 bases in between. The CDR3 loop spans 14 amino acids. The CDR3 nucleotides read TGTGCCAGCAGTTTATACCCAGACACCGGGGAGCTGTTTTTT. This sequence encodes CASSLYPDTGELFF.

This clonotype was observed at least ten times. The chain is built from TRBV20-1 and TRBJ2-1; no clear D. The CDR3 totals 14 residues. V gave up 0 bases and J gave up 3 bases, with 9 bases separating them. The germline gives CDR1 DFQATT, CDR2 SNEGSKA (reference sequence). The CDR3 here is CSARDRADYNEQFF. CDR3 DNA: TGCAGTGCTAGAGACCGGGCAGACTACAATGAGCAGTTCTTC.

This clonotype came up many times. This sequence joins TRBV29-1 and TRBJ1-1, with a tentative D call TRBD1 (6 bases). The germline CDR1 and CDR2 sequences are SQVTM and ANQGSEA. Trimming cost V 7 bases and J 0 bases, with 9 bases left between them. The CDR3 is 12 residues long. The CDR3 DNA follows: TGCAGCGCCGGACAGCTGAACACTGAAGCTTTCTTT. It specifies CSAGQLNTEAFF.

This clonotype appeared many times. This rearrangement joins TRBV9 to TRBJ1-5; D ambiguous. The CDR3 loop spans 14 amino acids. The germline V gene encodes CDR1 SGDLS and CDR2 YYNGEE. Trimming took off 0 bases at V and 6 bases at J, with 10 bases between the two ends. CDR3 amino acids: CASSVGGGTQPQHF. CDR3 nucleotide sequence: TGTGCCAGCAGCGTAGGCGGTGGTACTCAGCCCCAGCATTTT.

This clonotype was observed at least ten times. This chain uses TRBV10-3 with TRBJ2-3; a weak D match, TRBD1 (5 bases). Trimming removed 6 bases from V and 0 bases from J, with 13 bases in between. The CDR3 runs 15 residues. Germline V lookup: CDR1 ENHRY, CDR2 SYGVKD. CDR3 bases: TGTGCCATCAGCAACAGGATAACTAGCACAGATACGCAGTATTTT. Translating gives CAISNRITSTDTQYF.

This clonotype was picked up many times. This chain links TRBV20-1 with TRBJ2-5; D is undetermined. V was pared by 7 bases and J by 1 base, with 13 bases between. The CDR3 runs to 13 residues. From germline, CDR1 is DFQATT and CDR2 SNEGSKA (reference sequence). CDR3 coding DNA: TGCAGTGTTAGGCCCCACATCCAAGAGACCCAGTACTTC. This gives the protein CSVRPHIQETQYF.